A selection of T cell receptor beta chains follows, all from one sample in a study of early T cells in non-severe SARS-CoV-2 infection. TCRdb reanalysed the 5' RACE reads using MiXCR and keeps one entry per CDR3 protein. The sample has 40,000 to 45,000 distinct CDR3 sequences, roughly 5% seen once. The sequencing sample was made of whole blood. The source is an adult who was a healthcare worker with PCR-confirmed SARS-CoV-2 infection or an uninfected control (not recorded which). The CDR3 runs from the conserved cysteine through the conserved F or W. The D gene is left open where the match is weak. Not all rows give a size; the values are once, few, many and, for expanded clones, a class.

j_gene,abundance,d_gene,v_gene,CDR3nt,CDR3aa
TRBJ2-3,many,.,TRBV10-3,TGTGCCATCAGTGAAGGCGGGACTAGCACAGATACGCAGTATTTT,CAISEGGTSTDTQYF
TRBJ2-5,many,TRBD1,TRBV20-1,TGCAGTGCTCCTCCGGGACAGGGGGCTTGGAGAGAGACCCAGTACTTC,CSAPPGQGAWRETQYF
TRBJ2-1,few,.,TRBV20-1,TGCAGTGCTAGAGATCAGAAGGATGAGCAGTTCTTC,CSARDQKDEQFF
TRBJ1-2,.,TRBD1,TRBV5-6,TGTGCCAGCAGCTGGGGACAGGCGGGCTACACCTTC,CASSWGQAGYTF
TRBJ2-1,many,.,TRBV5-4,TGTGCCACCTCAAATGCCAATGAGCAGTTCTTC,CATSNANEQFF
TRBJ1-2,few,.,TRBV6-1,TGTGCCAGCAGTGAAGCGCGCGGTCTCTTTTATGGCTACACCTTC,CASSEARGLFYGYTF
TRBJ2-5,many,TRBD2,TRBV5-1,TGCGCCAGCAGCCCGGGACTAGCGGGGGATGAGACCCAGTACTTC,CASSPGLAGDETQYF
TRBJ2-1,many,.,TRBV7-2,TGTGCCAGCAGCTTAGTACCCAATGAGCAGTTCTTC,CASSLVPNEQFF
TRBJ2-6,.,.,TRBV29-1,TGCAGCGTTGGACGCACCTCTGGGGCCAACGTCCTGACTTTC,CSVGRTSGANVLTF
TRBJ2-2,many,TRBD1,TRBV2,TGTGCCAGCAGCCTACGGACAGGGAACACCGGGGAGCTGTTTTTT,CASSLRTGNTGELFF
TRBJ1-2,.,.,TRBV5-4,TGTGCCAGCAGCCCCTCATTTGTAACGGGGTCTGGCTACACCTTC,CASSPSFVTGSGYTF
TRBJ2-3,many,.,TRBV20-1,TGCAGTGCTAGCCCTACAGGGGATACGCAGTATTTT,CSASPTGDTQYF
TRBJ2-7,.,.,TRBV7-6,TGTGCCAGCAGCTCCCGACGCTCCTACGAGCAGTACTTC,CASSSRRSYEQYF
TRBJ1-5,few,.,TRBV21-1,TGTGCCAGCAGCGCCCCACACCGGGACGGCAATCAGCCCCAGCATTTT,CASSAPHRDGNQPQHF
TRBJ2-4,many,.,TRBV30,TGTGCCTGGAGTTTAAAGGGAGACATTCAGTACTTC,CAWSLKGDIQYF
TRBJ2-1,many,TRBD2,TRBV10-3,TGTGCCATCAAAACTAGCGGGAGTAACCATGAGCAGTTCTTC,CAIKTSGSNHEQFF
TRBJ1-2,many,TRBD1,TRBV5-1,TGCGCCAGCAGACCGGGACAGACTGTATGGAGCTACACCTTC,CASRPGQTVWSYTF
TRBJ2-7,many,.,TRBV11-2,TGTGCCAGCGTTGGACTGAGGGGAAACTCCTACGAGCAGTACTTC,CASVGLRGNSYEQYF
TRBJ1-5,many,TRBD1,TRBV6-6,TGTGCCAGCATCCTCTTCCCGGGACAGGGGATGGCCAATCAGCCCCAGCATTTT,CASILFPGQGMANQPQHF
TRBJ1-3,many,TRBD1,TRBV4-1,TGCGCCAGCAGCCGCCACTCACAGGGGATCTCTGGAAACACCATATATTTT,CASSRHSQGISGNTIYF
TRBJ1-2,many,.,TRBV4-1,TGCGCCAGCAGCCAAGTTTACGGGGCAGATGGCTACACCTTC,CASSQVYGADGYTF
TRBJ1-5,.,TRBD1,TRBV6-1,TGTGCCAGCAGTGAAGGCCAGGGGGCAAATCAGCCCCAGCATTTT,CASSEGQGANQPQHF
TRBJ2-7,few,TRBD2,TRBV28,TGTGCCAGCAGCAAAACTCAAGCGGGACGGAACTACGAGCAGTACTTC,CASSKTQAGRNYEQYF
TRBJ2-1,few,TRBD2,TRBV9,TGTGCCAGCAGCTCTACTAGCGGGGTGGGCGAGCAGTTCTTC,CASSSTSGVGEQFF
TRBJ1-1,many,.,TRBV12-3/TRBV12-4,TGTGCCAGCAGCACTTCATTACAGGGGAACACTGAAGCTTTCTTT,CASSTSLQGNTEAFF
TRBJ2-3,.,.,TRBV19,TGTGCCAGTAGCCTTGCCTCCCTTAGCACAGATACGCAGTATTTT,CASSLASLSTDTQYF
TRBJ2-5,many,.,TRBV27,TGTGCCAGCAGGAGTTTCGGACTCCACCAAGAGACCCAGTACTTC,CASRSFGLHQETQYF
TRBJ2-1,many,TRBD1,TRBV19,TGTGCCAGTAGCAAGCCGGGACAGGTGGCCTACAATGAGCAGTTCTTC,CASSKPGQVAYNEQFF
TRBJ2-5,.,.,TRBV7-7,TGTGCTAGCAGGGAAACTAACCAAGAGACCCAGTACTTC,CASRETNQETQYF
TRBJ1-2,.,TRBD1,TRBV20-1,TGCAGTGCAGAGGGACAGAACTATGGCTACACCTTC,CSAEGQNYGYTF
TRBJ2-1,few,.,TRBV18,TGTGCCAGCTCCCGGACTCTTGAGCAGTTCTTC,CASSRTLEQFF
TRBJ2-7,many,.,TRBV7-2,TGTGCCAGCAGCCCAGGGGACGGCCCCTACGAGCAGTACTTC,CASSPGDGPYEQYF
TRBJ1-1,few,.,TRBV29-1,TGCAGCGTATCGATCGGGTCCACTGAAGCTTTCTTT,CSVSIGSTEAFF
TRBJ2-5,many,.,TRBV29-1,TGCAGCGTTGGGCGGGGTGGAGAGACCCAGTACTTC,CSVGRGGETQYF
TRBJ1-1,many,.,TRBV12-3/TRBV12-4,TGTGCCAGCAGCTCGCCAGGGATTGTGGGCACTGAAGCTTTCTTT,CASSSPGIVGTEAFF
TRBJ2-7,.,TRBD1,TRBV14,TGTGCCAGCAGCTCACAGGGGTACGAGCAGTACTTC,CASSSQGYEQYF
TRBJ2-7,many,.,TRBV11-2,TGTGCCAGCAGCTTAGTTGAGTATAGGCGACAGAGCGAGCAGTACTTC,CASSLVEYRRQSEQYF
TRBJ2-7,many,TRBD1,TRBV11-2,TGTGCCAGCAGCCCCCCCGGGACAGGGATCTCCTACGAGCAGTACTTC,CASSPPGTGISYEQYF
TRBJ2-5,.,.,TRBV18,TGTGCCAGCTCACCAAACGGTTACCAAGAGACCCAGTACTTC,CASSPNGYQETQYF
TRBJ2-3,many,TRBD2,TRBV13,TGTGCCAGCAGCTCTAGCGGGGGGGGCCTCACAGATACGCAGTATTTT,CASSSSGGGLTDTQYF
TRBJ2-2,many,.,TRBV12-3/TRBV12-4,TGTGCCAGCAGTTTGGGGAACACCGGGGAGCTGTTTTTT,CASSLGNTGELFF
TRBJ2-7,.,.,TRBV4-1,TGCGCCAGCAGTAGGGAGACAGGCCCCCCCTACGAGCAGTACTTC,CASSRETGPPYEQYF
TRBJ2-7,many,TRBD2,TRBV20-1,TGCAGTGCTAGAACATATAGCGGGAGTTTGCTCTACGAGCAGTACTTC,CSARTYSGSLLYEQYF
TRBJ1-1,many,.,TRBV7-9,TGTGCCAGCAGCTTAGCGGTACTAGCAGGGATGAACACTGAAGCTTTCTTT,CASSLAVLAGMNTEAFF
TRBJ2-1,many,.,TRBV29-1,TGCAGCGTGGGGGGACGGGTAACTTACAATGAGCAGTTCTTC,CSVGGRVTYNEQFF
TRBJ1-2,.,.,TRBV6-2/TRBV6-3,TGTGCCAGCAGTTACGGCCTGTGGAGATCCGATAACTATGGCTACACCTTC,CASSYGLWRSDNYGYTF
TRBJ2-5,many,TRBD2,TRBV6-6,TGTGCCAGCAGTTACTCAAGAGCGGGGGGGCAAGAGACCCAGTACTTC,CASSYSRAGGQETQYF
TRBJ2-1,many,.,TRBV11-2,TGTGCCAGCAGCGGGACTGCCGGCAGGGAGCAGTTCTTC,CASSGTAGREQFF
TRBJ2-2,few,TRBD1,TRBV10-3,TGTGCCATCAGTGAAGGGACAGGGGACACCGGGGAGCTGTTTTTT,CAISEGTGDTGELFF
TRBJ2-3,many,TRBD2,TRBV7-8,TGTGCCAGCACCAGCGGGAGCGCAGATACGCAGTATTTT,CASTSGSADTQYF
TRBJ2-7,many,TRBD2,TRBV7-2,TGTGCCAGCAGCCCGGCGGGGGGGGCCTTATACGAGCAGTACTTC,CASSPAGGALYEQYF
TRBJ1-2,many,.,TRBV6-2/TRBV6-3,TGTGCCAGCAGAAAACAAGACAGTCACTATGGCTACACCTTC,CASRKQDSHYGYTF
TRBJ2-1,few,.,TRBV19,TGTGCCAGTAAGAAGACATACAACTCCTACAATGAGCAGTTCTTC,CASKKTYNSYNEQFF
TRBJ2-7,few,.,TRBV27,TGTGCCAGCAGTTTAAACACTGGAGGATCAGGCGAGCAGTACTTC,CASSLNTGGSGEQYF
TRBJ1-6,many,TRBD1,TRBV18,TGTGCCAGCTCACCTAAGACGAACAGGGGCGATTCACCCCTCCACTTT,CASSPKTNRGDSPLHF